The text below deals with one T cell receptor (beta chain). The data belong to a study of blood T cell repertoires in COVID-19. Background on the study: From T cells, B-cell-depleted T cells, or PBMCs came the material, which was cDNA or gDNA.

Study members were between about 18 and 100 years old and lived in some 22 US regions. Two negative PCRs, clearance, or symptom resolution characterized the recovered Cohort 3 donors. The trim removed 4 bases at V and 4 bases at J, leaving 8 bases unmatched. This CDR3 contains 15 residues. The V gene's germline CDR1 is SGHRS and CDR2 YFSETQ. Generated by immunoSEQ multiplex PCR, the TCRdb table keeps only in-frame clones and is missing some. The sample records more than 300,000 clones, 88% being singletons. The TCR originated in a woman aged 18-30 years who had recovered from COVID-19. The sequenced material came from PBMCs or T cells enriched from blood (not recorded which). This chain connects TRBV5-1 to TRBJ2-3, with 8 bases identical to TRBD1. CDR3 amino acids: CASSLSGRGPDTQYF. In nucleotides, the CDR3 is TGCGCCAGCAGCCTCTCCGGCAGGGGGCCAGATACGCAGTATTTT.